The 28 T cell receptor beta chains reported below all come from one sample, sequenced in a study of cytomegalovirus exposure and HLA in healthy donors. The PCR contained 60 Vbeta and 13 Jbeta primers. Repertoires were generated with immunoSEQ multiplex PCR, while TCRdb's copy carries only in-frame clones and drops some. The sample carries under 200,000 clones, around three quarters recorded once. The sample comprised PBMCs. Receptor source: a man aged 35 to 55 in good health and CMV-seronegative.

The rearrangement joins TRBV7-9 to TRBJ1-2, with TRBD1 as a possible D gene (5 bases). This CDR3 is built from 15 residues. The germline CDR1 and CDR2 sequences are SEHNR and FQNEAQ (reference sequence). Trimming left V 3 bases short and J 6 bases short, with 17 bases between. The CDR3 is CASSFEQTAGNGYTF. The CDR3 DNA reads as TGTGCCAGCAGCTTTGAGCAGACAGCCGGAAATGGCTACACCTTC.

The CDR3 region has the DNA TGCAGCGTTGACGGCGGTAGCTACGAGCAGTACTTC. This codes for CSVDGGSYEQYF. The gene calls are TRBV29-1 and TRBJ2-7; no clear D gene. This CDR3 contains 12 residues. Trimming pared 3 bases from V and 3 bases from J, leaving 9 bases between. The germline CDR1 and CDR2 sequences are SQVTM and ANQGSEA.

The J gene is TRBJ2-7, the V gene TRBV5-1; 10 bases line up with TRBD1. The ends lost 0 bases at V and 3 bases at J; junction bases unmatched: 3. This CDR3 region has 15 residues. Germline lookup yields CDR1 SGHRS and CDR2 YFSETQ. The DNA for the CDR3 is TGCGCCAGCAGCTTGGCTGGGGACAGGGGCTACGAGCAGTACTTC. This gives the protein CASSLAGDRGYEQYF. Complete variable domain (other parts from reference TRBV5-1 and TRBJ2-7): KAGVTQTPRYLIKTRGQQVTLSCSPISGHRSVSWYQQTPGQGLQFLFEYFSETQRNKGNFPGRFSGRQFSNSRSEMNVSTLELGDSALYLCASSLAGDRGYEQYFGPGTRLTVT.

This clone was seen only once. This chain uses TRBV7-2 with TRBJ2-3; 12 positions agree with TRBD2. Germline-derived CDR1 and CDR2 are SGHTA and FQGNSA. Unmatched junction bases numbered 7, after V lost 1 base and J lost 5 bases. The CDR3 is 17 residues long. CDR3 region: CASSLELAGGPGDTQYF. In DNA form, the CDR3 reads TGTGCCAGCAGCTTAGAGCTAGCGGGAGGGCCCGGAGATACGCAGTATTTT. The full variable domain, with the rest looked up from reference TRBV7-2 and TRBJ2-3, is GAGVSQSPSNKVTEKGKDVELRCDPISGHTALYWYRQSLGQGLEFLIYFQGNSAPDKSGLPSDRFSAERTGGSVSTLTIQRTQQEDSAVYLCASSLELAGGPGDTQYFGPGTRLTVL.

The chain uses TRBV29-1 and TRBJ1-2, with 10 bases that match TRBD1. The CDR3 is made up of 15 amino acids. Germline CDR1 and CDR2: SQVTM and ANQGSEA. J lost 8 bases, V lost 3 bases, and 12 bases had no gene match. DNA of the CDR3: TGCAGCGTTGAGACCGGGACAGGGGTTTTGGGGGGCTACACCTTC. Translated, it gives CSVETGTGVLGGYTF. Drawing the rest from reference TRBV29-1 and TRBJ1-2, the complete variable domain is SAVISQKPSRDICQRGTSLTIQCQVDSQVTMMFWYRQQPGQSLTLIATANQGSEATYESGFVIDKFPISRPNLTFSTLTVSNMSPEDSSIYLCSVETGTGVLGGYTFGSGTRLTVV.

This rearrangement joins TRBV5-6 to TRBJ2-6; 14 bases fit TRBD2. Germline V gene sequence: CDR1 SGHDT, CDR2 YYEEEE. The CDR3 is made up of 19 amino acids. Unmatched junction bases numbered 6, after V lost 0 bases and J lost 4 bases. The CDR3 DNA reads TGTGCCAGCAGCTTGGCCGCGGGACTAGCGGGAGCGGGGGCCAACGTCCTGACTTTC. It yields the protein CASSLAAGLAGAGANVLTF.

The V and J genes are TRBV9 and TRBJ2-7, with D maybe TRBD1 (6 bases). Germline CDR1 SGDLS, CDR2 YYNGEE. The CDR3 is 16 residues long. V shed 5 bases and J shed 1 base, with 19 bases lying between them. The CDR3 DNA reads as TGTGCCAGCAGTGTGCTAGGACAGCGCCTTTCCTACGAGCAGTACTTC. This gives the protein CASSVLGQRLSYEQYF.

This sequence joins TRBV5-6 and TRBJ2-3, with D perhaps matching TRBD2 (6 bases). Trimming stripped 1 base from V and 2 bases from J, with 8 bases between. Germline V gene data show CDR1 as SGHDT and CDR2 as YYEEEE. The CDR3 sequence is 14 residues long. The CDR3 here is CASSLRGLTDTQYF. DNA for the CDR3: TGTGCCAGCAGCTTGCGGGGACTCACAGATACGCAGTATTTT.

The V gene is TRBV29-1, the J gene TRBJ2-3; a possible D gene is TRBD1 (6 bases). CDR3 length equals 11 residues. The germline V gene encodes CDR1 SQVTM and CDR2 ANQGSEA. Trimming left V 5 bases short and J 5 bases short, with 8 bases between. CDR3 sequence reads: CSVLGQDTQYF. CDR3 DNA: TGCAGCGTTTTGGGACAAGATACGCAGTATTTT.

This clone came up a few times. The genes are TRBV7-6 and TRBJ1-1; TRBD1 agrees at 8 bases. This CDR3 is 15 amino acids long. Germline trimming cut 5 bases from V and 1 base from J; bases unmatched to any gene: 6. Germline V CDR1 and CDR2: SGHVS, FNYEAQ. CDR3 nucleotide sequence: TGTGCCAGCAGCACGACAGGGGCGCAGAACACTGAAGCTTTCTTT. It codes for CASSTTGAQNTEAFF.

The chain uses TRBV5-1 and TRBJ1-4; no firm D call. This CDR3 is built from 14 residues. Germline V gene lookup returns CDR1 SGHRS and CDR2 YFSETQ. V dropped 3 bases and J dropped 0 bases, with 6 bases sitting between them. The CDR3 sequence is CASSSAATNEKLFF. DNA for the CDR3: TGCGCCAGCAGCTCTGCAGCAACTAATGAAAAACTGTTTTTT.

V and J are TRBV5-6 and TRBJ2-4; perhaps TRBD1 as D (6 bases). V lost 1 base to trimming and J lost 0 bases, with 20 bases between them. Germline loops: CDR1 SGHDT, CDR2 YYEEEE. The CDR3 spans 19 residues. The CDR3 here is CASSLSRGRVQLAKNIQYF. The CDR3 nucleotides are TGTGCCAGCAGCTTGAGCAGGGGTAGGGTACAGCTAGCCAAAAACATTCAGTACTTC.

This clone was seen a handful of times. The CDR3 coding sequence is TGTGCCAGCAGCTTACGTCCCGGGACAGGGAGCGAAGAGACCCAGTACTTC. Its translation: CASSLRPGTGSEETQYF. The genes are TRBV5-5 and TRBJ2-5; 9 bases match TRBD1. Trimming at V came to 2 bases and at J to 3 bases, leaving 11 bases not matched to a gene. The germline V gene encodes CDR1 SGHKS and CDR2 YYEKEE (reference sequence). This CDR3 comprises 17 residues.

The J gene is TRBJ2-7, the V gene TRBV7-2; 7 nucleotides align to TRBD1. The length of the CDR3 is 14 residues. V dropped 5 bases and J dropped 0; count of bases not matched to a gene: 4. CDR1 and CDR2 from the germline V gene are SGHTA and FQGNSA. As DNA, the CDR3 is TGTGCCAGCAGCCGGGACAGACCCTCCTACGAGCAGTACTTC. Its translation: CASSRDRPSYEQYF. The variable domain in full, completed from reference TRBV7-2 and TRBJ2-7, reads GAGVSQSPSNKVTEKGKDVELRCDPISGHTALYWYRQSLGQGLEFLIYFQGNSAPDKSGLPSDRFSAERTGGSVSTLTIQRTQQEDSAVYLCASSRDRPSYEQYFGPGTRLTVT.

This chain connects TRBV5-1 to TRBJ2-3; the match to TRBD2 covers 11 bases. The V gene's germline CDR1 is SGHRS and CDR2 YFSETQ. After removal of 3 bases from V and 0 bases from J, the junction contained 6 bases not matched to a gene. This CDR3 has 17 residues. CDR3 in DNA: TGCGCCAGCAGCTCTGGGACTAGCGGAACTAGCACAGATACGCAGTATTTT. This codes for CASSSGTSGTSTDTQYF.

The chain is built from TRBV4-1 and TRBJ1-5; 8 bases align to TRBD1. This CDR3 is 15 amino acids long. Germline CDR1 and CDR2: MGHRA and YSYEKL. Unmatched junction bases numbered 4, after V lost 5 bases and J lost 1 base. The CDR3 nucleotides are TGCGCCAGCAGCGAGACAGGGGCCAGCAATCAGCCCCAGCATTTT. Its translation is CASSETGASNQPQHF.

This clone has only a few counts. The chain recombines TRBV5-1 with TRBJ2-5, with TRBD1 matching 11 bases. Looked up from germline, CDR1 is SGHRS and CDR2 is YFSETQ. CDR3 length: 16 residues. With 2 bases clipped from V and 5 bases from J, the junction kept 8 bases outside the gene matches. Here the CDR3 reads CASSFRVGQGAETQYF. For the CDR3, the DNA is TGCGCCAGCAGCTTTAGGGTTGGACAGGGGGCTGAGACCCAGTACTTC.

The chain uses TRBV11-2 and TRBJ2-7, with D maybe TRBD1 (5 bases). Trimming shortened V by 0 bases and J by 10 bases, and 22 bases separated the two germline ends. In germline, CDR1 is SGHAT, CDR2 FQNNGV. CDR3 size: 16 residues. The CDR3 loop reads CASSLDRRAARFDQYF. DNA of the CDR3: TGTGCCAGCAGCTTAGATCGCAGGGCGGCTAGATTCGACCAGTACTTC.

The V gene is TRBV6-5, the J gene TRBJ2-7; 9 bases are a match to TRBD1. The CDR3 consists of 15 residues. CDR1 and CDR2 (germline): MNHEY, SVGAGI. J gave up 2 bases and V 6 bases, and 8 bases lay outside the gene matches. CDR3 protein: CASRNRDRDAYEQYF. The CDR3 nucleotides are TGTGCCAGCAGAAACAGGGACAGGGACGCCTACGAGCAGTACTTC.

The table lists this clone with a count of one. The chain carries TRBV4-3 and TRBJ1-2, with 7 bases fitting TRBD1. The CDR3 contains 15 residues. Germline V gives CDR1 LGHNA, CDR2 YSLEER. V trimming: 1 base; J trimming: 5 bases; junction bases outside the gene matches: 7. The CDR3 here is CASSQAETGSYGYTF. The CDR3 nucleotides are TGCGCCAGCAGCCAAGCCGAGACAGGGTCATATGGCTACACCTTC.

The rearrangement uses TRBV2 and TRBJ1-3; 9 bases map to TRBD1. CDR3 length: 15 amino acids. Germline loops: CDR1 SNHLY, CDR2 FYNNEI. V shed 8 bases, J shed 3 bases, and the junction held 8 bases outside the gene matches. The CDR3 spells CASGTRDRVGNTIYF. The CDR3 DNA is TGTGCCAGCGGGACCCGGGACAGGGTTGGAAACACCATATATTTT.

This chain links TRBV29-1 with TRBJ2-7, with 13 nucleotides matching TRBD2. The CDR3 spans 13 residues. The germline V gene has CDR1 SQVTM and CDR2 ANQGSEA. V trimming: 3 bases; J trimming: 7 bases; junction bases outside the gene matches: 3. The DNA for the CDR3 is TGCAGCGTTGACCAGGGACTAGCGGGAGAGCAGTACTTC. Its translation is CSVDQGLAGEQYF.

This clone was counted only a few times. The rearrangement uses TRBV6-1 and TRBJ2-6, with D possibly TRBD1 on 5 matching bases. The germline V and J ends were trimmed by 4 bases and 0 bases, with 10 bases remaining between them. Germline V gene lookup returns CDR1 MNHNS and CDR2 SASEGT. The CDR3 contains 16 residues. The CDR3, as DNA: TGTGCCAGCAGTGCGTCAGACAGCTCTGGGGCCAACGTCCTGACTTTC. As protein: CASSASDSSGANVLTF.

The chain employs TRBV6-7 and TRBJ2-4, with D uncertain. TRBV6-7 has ORF status, its function being uncertain. This CDR3 comprises 17 residues. V lost 2 bases to trimming and J lost 2 bases, with 16 bases between them. CDR3 DNA sequence: TGTGCCAGCAGTTACCCCCAAACTCTCCGTCCCAAAAACATTCAGTACTTC. This sequence encodes CASSYPQTLRPKNIQYF.

This clone showed up just once. This chain joins TRBV9 and TRBJ2-4; 7 nucleotides agree with TRBD2. The CDR3 consists of 15 residues. V lost 3 bases to trimming and J lost 0 bases; unmatched junction nucleotides: 3. CDR1 SGDLS and CDR2 YYNGEE come from the germline V gene. The CDR3 sequence is CASSAGGLAKNIQYF. CDR3 coding DNA: TGTGCCAGCAGCGCGGGGGGTTTAGCCAAAAACATTCAGTACTTC.

The chain carries TRBV7-9 and TRBJ1-4; perhaps TRBD1 as D (6 bases). CDR3 length: 15 amino acids. Germline-derived CDR1 and CDR2 are SEHNR and FQNEAQ (reference sequence). Trimming took off 8 bases at V and 0 bases at J, with 13 bases between the two ends. CDR3 sequence: CASRGDTSTNEKLFF. DNA for the CDR3: TGTGCCAGCCGGGGGGACACTTCAACTAATGAAAAACTGTTTTTT. Combining the CDR3 with reference TRBV7-9 and TRBJ1-4 gives the whole variable domain DTGVSQNPRHKITKRGQNVTFRCDPISEHNRLYWYRQTLGQGPEFLTYFQNEAQLEKSRLLSDRFSAERPKGSFSTLEIQRTEQGDSAMYLCASRGDTSTNEKLFFGSGTQLSVL.

The V call is TRBV2, the J call TRBJ2-1; D is undetermined. The germline V gene encodes CDR1 SNHLY and CDR2 FYNNEI. The CDR3 contains 14 residues. The V and J ends lost 10 bases and 7 bases respectively, with 20 bases between them. This CDR3 reads CATLPPRVRNEQFF. DNA for the CDR3: TGTGCCACCCTCCCGCCTCGAGTTCGAAATGAGCAGTTCTTC.

The chain is built from TRBV7-3 and TRBJ1-1; maybe TRBD1 (5 bases). The germline V gene encodes CDR1 SGHTA and CDR2 FQGTGA. The CDR3 runs to 15 residues. Trimming pared 5 bases from V and 0 bases from J, leaving 13 bases between. The CDR3 region is CASSPRGGVNTEAFF. CDR3 in DNA: TGTGCCAGCAGCCCCCGGGGAGGGGTGAACACTGAAGCTTTCTTT.